Below are 17 T cell receptor beta chains sequenced from a single sample in a study of PD-1 blockade in classical Hodgkin lymphoma. Sequenced by immunoSEQ multiplex PCR; TCRdb stores in-frame clones only, minus some. The data contain some 21,000 clones, about 83% of them seen just once; the ten biggest clones take up 1% to 1.5%. Stated time point: newly diagnosed, previously untreated cHL patient sample. By magnetic negative selection, CD4+ T cells were purified from thawed PBMCs. Sequencing used CD4+ T cells from blood. The receptors were gathered from a human donor with classical Hodgkin lymphoma.

This chain connects TRBV15 to TRBJ1-4, with TRBD1 matching 10 bases. CDR1 LNHNV and CDR2 YYDKDF come from the germline V gene (reference sequence). V lost 2 bases and J lost 3; bases outside the gene matches: 3. CDR3 length: 16 residues. CDR3 nucleotides: TGTGCCACCAGCAGATCGGGGACAGGGGCTAATGAAAAACTGTTTTTT. Translation: CATSRSGTGANEKLFF.

The CDR3 DNA is TGTGCCAGCAGCTTAGCGGGGGCGGGAATCTCTGGAAACACCATATATTTT. The encoded protein is CASSLAGAGISGNTIYF. The rearrangement uses TRBV7-8 and TRBJ1-3, with D tentatively TRBD1 (6 bases). Germline CDR1 and CDR2: SGHVS and FQNEAQ. Deletions cut 0 bases from V and 0 bases from J, with 12 bases between. The CDR3 sequence is 17 residues long.

The chain employs TRBV5-1 and TRBJ2-7, with D possibly being TRBD2 (5 bases). The germline V gene encodes CDR1 SGHRS and CDR2 YFSETQ. The CDR3 is 14 amino acids. Between the trimmed V and J ends, which lost 2 bases and 4 bases, there was a span of 13 bases. CDR3: CASSFDSPGYEQYF. In nucleotides, the CDR3 is TGCGCCAGCAGCTTTGACTCCCCGGGATACGAGCAGTACTTC.

The genes are TRBV28 and TRBJ1-4, with 7 positions matching TRBD1. The CDR3 consists of 14 residues. CDR1 and CDR2 from the germline V gene are MDHEN and SYDVKM. The ends lost 5 bases at V and 10 bases at J; junction bases unmatched: 10. CDR3 bases: TGTGCCAGCAGTATCCAGGGGGGAGTAGGAAAACTGTTTTTT. This translates into CASSIQGGVGKLFF.

The J gene is TRBJ2-7, the V gene TRBV6-6; the match to TRBD2 covers 7 bases. J gave up 3 bases and V 6 bases, and 8 bases lay outside the gene matches. CDR1 is MNHNY and CDR2 is SVGAGI in the germline V gene (reference sequence). This CDR3 is built from 14 residues. The CDR3 bases are TGTGCCAGCAGCTCACTGACTAGCCTCTACGAGCAGTACTTC. Translated, it gives CASSSLTSLYEQYF.

V usage is TRBV5-1 and J usage is TRBJ2-5, with D possibly TRBD1 on 5 matching bases. This CDR3 is built from 14 residues. V lost 1 base to trimming and J lost 1 base, with 8 bases between them. Germline values: CDR1 SGHRS, CDR2 YFSETQ. DNA for the CDR3: TGCGCCAGCAGCTTGTTGGGGCGCCAAGAGACCCAGTACTTC. Translation: CASSLLGRQETQYF.

The gene calls are TRBV6-5 and TRBJ1-5; D remains ambiguous. V lost 2 bases to trimming and J lost 7 bases, with 9 bases between them. The CDR3 has 13 residues. Germline V gene data show CDR1 as MNHEY and CDR2 as SVGAGI. CDR3 DNA: TGTGCCAGCAGTTACGAAGACGGGCAGCCCCAGCATTTT. Translating gives CASSYEDGQPQHF.

This chain joins TRBV15 and TRBJ2-5, with 9 bases identical to TRBD1. This CDR3 has 17 residues. Germline-derived CDR1 and CDR2 are LNHNV and YYDKDF (reference sequence). The V and J ends lost 3 bases and 5 bases, in that order; junction bases with no gene match: 13. The CDR3 DNA is TGTGCCACCAGCAGGGGGATCGAGGCCGGACAGGGGGAGACCCAGTACTTC. Amino acid sequence: CATSRGIEAGQGETQYF.

This chain connects TRBV6-5 to TRBJ2-5; weak D call: TRBD2 (6 bases). Trimming stripped 7 bases from V and 7 bases from J, with 16 bases between. The V gene's germline CDR1 is MNHEY and CDR2 SVGAGI. The CDR3 runs to 13 residues. The DNA of the CDR3 is TGTGCCAGCACTAACACTGGAGCGGGGACCCAGTACTTC. Translated: CASTNTGAGTQYF.

The table lists this clone with a count of one. The J gene is TRBJ1-3, the V gene TRBV28; D uncertain. The CDR3 length is 16 residues. Per the germline V gene, CDR1 is MDHEN and CDR2 is SYDVKM. The V end was cut by 3 bases, the J end by 0 bases, with 12 bases between. CDR3 protein: CASSLDPAPSGNTIYF. The CDR3 DNA follows: TGTGCCAGCAGTTTGGATCCGGCCCCCTCTGGAAACACCATATATTTT.

The chain combines TRBV19 with TRBJ1-1, with a possible D match to TRBD1 (5 bases). The germline CDR1 and CDR2 sequences are LNHDA and SQIVND (reference sequence). Trimming took 6 bases from V and 2 from J, leaving 10 bases between them. CDR3 length: 13 residues. CDR3 sequence: CASREGPNTEAFF. The CDR3 nucleotides read TGTGCCAGTAGGGAGGGACCCAACACTGAAGCTTTCTTT. Full variable domain (missing parts from reference TRBV19 and TRBJ1-1): DGGITQSPKYLFRKEGQNVTLSCEQNLNHDAMYWYRQDPGQGLRLIYYSQIVNDFQKGDIAEGYSVSREKKESFPLTVTSAQKNPTAFYLCASREGPNTEAFFGQGTRLTVV.

This clone has more than one count but fewer than ten. The rearrangement links TRBV19 to TRBJ1-2; TRBD1 is a possible D gene (6 bases). V lost 0 bases and J lost 7, with 9 bases in between. Germline CDR1 LNHDA, CDR2 SQIVND (reference sequence). The CDR3 length is 13 residues. CDR3 sequence reads: CASSIDQGPGYTF. As DNA, the CDR3 is TGTGCCAGTAGTATAGACCAGGGGCCTGGCTACACCTTC.

This rearrangement joins TRBV6-5 to TRBJ2-7, with unresolved D. This CDR3 is 15 amino acids long. The germline V gene encodes CDR1 MNHEY and CDR2 SVGAGI. The ends were cut back, 0 bases at V and 7 bases at J, with 16 bases in the middle. CDR3: CASSYSGSGLGEQYF. CDR3 DNA sequence: TGTGCCAGCAGTTACTCGGGCAGTGGGCTCGGAGAGCAGTACTTC.

This chain uses TRBV10-3 with TRBJ1-1; D not certain. This CDR3 has 15 amino acids. Germline V CDR1 and CDR2: ENHRY, SYGVKD. V was shortened by 0 bases and J by 1 base, with 9 bases between the two germline ends. The CDR3 DNA is TGTGCCATCAGTGAGTCGATGGGTCGGAACACTGAAGCTTTCTTT. It translates to CAISESMGRNTEAFF.

The chain has TRBV5-1 and TRBJ1-6, with 7 bases aligning to TRBD1. CDR3 length: 15 amino acids. The germline V gene encodes CDR1 SGHRS and CDR2 YFSETQ. The J segment lost 0 bases and the V segment lost 3 bases, leaving 0 bases of the junction unmatched. The CDR3 reads CASSWDSSYNSPLHF. DNA for the CDR3: TGCGCCAGCAGCTGGGACAGCTCCTATAATTCACCCCTCCACTTT.

The gene calls are TRBV19 and TRBJ2-7; 9 bases are a match to TRBD2. The junction had 7 bases not matched to a gene; V was cut back by 3 bases and J by 4 bases. The CDR3 length is 15 residues. Looked up from germline, CDR1 is LNHDA and CDR2 is SQIVND (reference sequence). The CDR3 DNA is TGTGCCAGTAGTATCCTAGCGGGAAGGATTTACGAGCAGTACTTC. It codes for CASSILAGRIYEQYF.

The chain combines TRBV7-8 with TRBJ1-5; D unresolved. The CDR3 has 17 residues. V lost 1 base to trimming and J lost 0 bases, with 13 bases between them. Germline lookup yields CDR1 SGHVS and CDR2 FQNEAQ. The CDR3 region is CASSLGSAGYSNQPQHF. The CDR3 DNA follows: TGTGCCAGCAGCTTAGGGTCGGCAGGTTATAGCAATCAGCCCCAGCATTTT.